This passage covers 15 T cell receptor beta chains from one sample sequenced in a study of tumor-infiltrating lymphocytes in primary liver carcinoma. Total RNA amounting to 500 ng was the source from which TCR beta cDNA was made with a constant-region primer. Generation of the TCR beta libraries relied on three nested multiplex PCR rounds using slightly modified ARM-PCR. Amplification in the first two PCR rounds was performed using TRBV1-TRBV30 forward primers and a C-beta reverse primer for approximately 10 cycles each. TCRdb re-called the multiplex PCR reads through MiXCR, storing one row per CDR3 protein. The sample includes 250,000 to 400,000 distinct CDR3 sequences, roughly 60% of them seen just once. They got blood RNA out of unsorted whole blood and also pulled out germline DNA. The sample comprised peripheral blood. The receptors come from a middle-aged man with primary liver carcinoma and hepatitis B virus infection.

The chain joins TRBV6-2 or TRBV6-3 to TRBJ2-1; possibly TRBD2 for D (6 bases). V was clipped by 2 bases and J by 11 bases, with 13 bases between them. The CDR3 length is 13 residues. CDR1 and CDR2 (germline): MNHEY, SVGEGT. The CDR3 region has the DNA TGTGCCAGCAGTTACATCGGGGGAAATAAGCAGTTCTTC. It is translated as CASSYIGGNKQFF.

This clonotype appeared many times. Here the CDR3 DNA reads TGTGCCAGCAGCTTATGGACGCACGACGAGCAGTACTTC. Residues: CASSLWTHDEQYF. The rearrangement links TRBV7-8 to TRBJ2-7; D gene unclear. Germline V gene sequence: CDR1 SGHVS, CDR2 FQNEAQ. V was trimmed by 2 bases and J by 5 bases, leaving 10 bases between them. The CDR3 extends over 13 amino acids.

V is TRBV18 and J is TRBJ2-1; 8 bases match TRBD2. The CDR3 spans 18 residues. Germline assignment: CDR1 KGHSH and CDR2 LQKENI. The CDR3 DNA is TGTACCGGCTCACCACCTCCCGGGGTAGCGGGATCAACCAATGAGCAGTTCTTC. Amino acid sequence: CTGSPPPGVAGSTNEQFF.

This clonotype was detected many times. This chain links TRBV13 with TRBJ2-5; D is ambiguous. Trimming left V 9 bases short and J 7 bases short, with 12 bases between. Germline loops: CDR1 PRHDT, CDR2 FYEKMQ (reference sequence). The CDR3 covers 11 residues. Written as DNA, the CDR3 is TGTGCCAGACGACCGAAGGGGACCCAGTACTTC. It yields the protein CARRPKGTQYF.

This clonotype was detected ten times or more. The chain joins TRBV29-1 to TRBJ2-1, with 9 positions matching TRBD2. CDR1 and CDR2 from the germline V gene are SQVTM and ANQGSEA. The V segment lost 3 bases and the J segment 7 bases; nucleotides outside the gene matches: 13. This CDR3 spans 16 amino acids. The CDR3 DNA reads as TGCAGCGTTGATGGGCGGGGGGGAGCCCTTGTGAATGAGCAGTTCTTC. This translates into CSVDGRGGALVNEQFF.

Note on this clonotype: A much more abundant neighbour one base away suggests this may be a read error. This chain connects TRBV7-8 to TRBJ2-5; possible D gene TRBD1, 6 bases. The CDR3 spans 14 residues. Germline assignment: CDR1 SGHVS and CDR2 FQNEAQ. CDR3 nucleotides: TGTGTCAGCAGCTTAGGGGGTCGAGGGGAGACCCAGTACTTC. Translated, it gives CVSSLGGRGETQYF.

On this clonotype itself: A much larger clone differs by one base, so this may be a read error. The CDR3 is CASSLKLAGSSSTDTQYF. The CDR3 nucleotides are TGTGCCAGCAGTTTAAAACTAGCGGGTTCTTCTAGCACAGATACGCAGTATTTT. The J gene is TRBJ2-3, the V gene TRBV12-3 or TRBV12-4; 9 nucleotides line up with TRBD2. CDR3 length: 18 residues. Trimming cost V 2 bases and J 0 bases; bases outside gene matches: 9.

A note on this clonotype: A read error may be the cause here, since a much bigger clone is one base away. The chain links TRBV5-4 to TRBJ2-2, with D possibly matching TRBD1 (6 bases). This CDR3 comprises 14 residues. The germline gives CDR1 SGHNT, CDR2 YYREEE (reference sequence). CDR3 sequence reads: CASSVGQLTGEPFF. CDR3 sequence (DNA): TGTGCCAGCAGCGTAGGACAGCTCACCGGGGAGCCGTTTTTT. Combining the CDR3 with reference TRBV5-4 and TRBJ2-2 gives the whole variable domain ETGVTQSPTHLIKTRGQQVTLRCSSQSGHNTVSWYQQALGQGPQFIFQYYREEENGRGNFPPRFSGLQFPNYSSELNVNALELDDSALYLCASSVGQLTGEPFFGEGSRLTVL.

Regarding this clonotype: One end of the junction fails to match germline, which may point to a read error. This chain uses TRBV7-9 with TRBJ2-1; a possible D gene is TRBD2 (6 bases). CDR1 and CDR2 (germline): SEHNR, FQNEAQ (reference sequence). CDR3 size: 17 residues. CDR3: CANSQARQPGAYNEQFF. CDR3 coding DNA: TGTGCCAACAGCCAAGCCCGACAGCCGGGAGCCTACAATGAGCAGTTCTTC.

The CDR3 DNA sequence: TGTGCCAGCAGCTTGGGATTGGGGACAGGGTCCTTTGGGCAGTTCTTC. Residues: CASSLGLGTGSFGQFF. This chain connects TRBV5-4 to TRBJ2-1; 9 bases agree with TRBD1. V was clipped by 0 bases and J by 12 bases; unmatched bases: 13. The CDR3 spans 16 residues. CDR1 SGHNT and CDR2 YYREEE come from the germline V gene (reference sequence).

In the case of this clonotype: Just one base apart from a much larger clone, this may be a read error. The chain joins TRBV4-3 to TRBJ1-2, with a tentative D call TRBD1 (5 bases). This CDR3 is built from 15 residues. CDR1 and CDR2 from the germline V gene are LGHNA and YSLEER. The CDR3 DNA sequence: TGCGCCAGCAGCCCCAGGGAAGGTGGAGGGGATGGCCACACCTTC. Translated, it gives CASSPREGGGDGHTF.

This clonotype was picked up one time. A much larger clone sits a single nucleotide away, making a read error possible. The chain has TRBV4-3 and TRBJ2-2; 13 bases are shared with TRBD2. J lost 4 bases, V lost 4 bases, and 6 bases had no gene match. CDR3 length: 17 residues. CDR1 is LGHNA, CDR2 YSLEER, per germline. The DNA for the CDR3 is TGCGCCAGCAGCCTGGGACTAGCGGGAAGTTCCACCGGGGAGCTGTTTTTT. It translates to CASSLGLAGSSTGELFF.

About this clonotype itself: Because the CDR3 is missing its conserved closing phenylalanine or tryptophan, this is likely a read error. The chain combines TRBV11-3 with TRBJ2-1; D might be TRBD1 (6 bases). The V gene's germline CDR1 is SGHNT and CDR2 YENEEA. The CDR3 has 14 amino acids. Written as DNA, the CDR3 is TGTGCCAGCAACTTAGACCAGGGGAACAATGAGCAGTTCCTC. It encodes CASNLDQGNNEQFL.

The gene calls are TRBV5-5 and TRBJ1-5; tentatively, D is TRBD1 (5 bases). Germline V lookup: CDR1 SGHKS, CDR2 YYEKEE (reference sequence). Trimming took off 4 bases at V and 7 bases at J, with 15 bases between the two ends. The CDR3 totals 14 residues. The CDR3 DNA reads TGTGCCAGCAGCCGCCCAGGGATGGGACAGCCCCAGCATTTT. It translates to CASSRPGMGQPQHF.

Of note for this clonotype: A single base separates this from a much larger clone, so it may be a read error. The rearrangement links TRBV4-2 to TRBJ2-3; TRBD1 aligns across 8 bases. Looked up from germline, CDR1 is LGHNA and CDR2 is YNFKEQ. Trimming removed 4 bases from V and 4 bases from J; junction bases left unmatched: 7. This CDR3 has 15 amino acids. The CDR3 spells CASSRRQGNADTQYF. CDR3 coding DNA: TGTGCCAGCAGCCGGAGACAGGGGAACGCAGATACGCAGTATTTT.